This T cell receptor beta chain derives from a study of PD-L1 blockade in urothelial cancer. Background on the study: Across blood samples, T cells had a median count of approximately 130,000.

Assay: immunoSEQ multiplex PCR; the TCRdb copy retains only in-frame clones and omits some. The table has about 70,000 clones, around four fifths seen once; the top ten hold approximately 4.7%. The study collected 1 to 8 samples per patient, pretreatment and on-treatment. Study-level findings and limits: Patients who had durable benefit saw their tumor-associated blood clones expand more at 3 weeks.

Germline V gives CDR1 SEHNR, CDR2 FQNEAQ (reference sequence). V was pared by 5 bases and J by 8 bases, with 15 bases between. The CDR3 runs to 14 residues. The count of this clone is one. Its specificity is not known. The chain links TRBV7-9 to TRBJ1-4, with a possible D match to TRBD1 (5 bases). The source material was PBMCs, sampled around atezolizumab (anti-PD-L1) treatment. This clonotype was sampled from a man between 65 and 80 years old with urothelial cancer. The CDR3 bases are TGTGCCAGCAGCCGCCTCGGGGGGGGAGAAAAACTGTTTTTT. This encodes CASSRLGGGEKLFF.